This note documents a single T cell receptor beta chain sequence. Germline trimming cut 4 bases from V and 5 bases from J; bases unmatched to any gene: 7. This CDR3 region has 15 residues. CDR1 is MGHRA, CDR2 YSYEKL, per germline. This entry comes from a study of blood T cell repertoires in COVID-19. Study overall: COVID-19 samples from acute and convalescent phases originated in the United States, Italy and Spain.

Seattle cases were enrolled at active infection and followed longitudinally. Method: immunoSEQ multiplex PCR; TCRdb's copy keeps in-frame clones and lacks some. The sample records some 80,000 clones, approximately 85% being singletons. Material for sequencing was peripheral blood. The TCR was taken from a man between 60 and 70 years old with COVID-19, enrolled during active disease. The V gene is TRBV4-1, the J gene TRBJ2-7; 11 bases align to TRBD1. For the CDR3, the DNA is TGCGCCAGCAGCCTTGGACAGGGGGCGTATAACGAGCAGTACTTC. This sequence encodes CASSLGQGAYNEQYF.